Presented here are 9 T cell receptor beta chains from one specimen sequenced in a study of blood T cell repertoires in COVID-19. The data were produced by immunoSEQ multiplex PCR, yet TCRdb's version contains in-frame clones alone and is incomplete. The data hold about 370,000 clones, with roughly 90% observed a single time. The sample was peripheral blood. Receptors were obtained from a woman aged 25 to 39 with COVID-19, enrolled during active disease.

V gene TRBV29-1 combines with J gene TRBJ2-2; TRBD1 matches 8 bases. The germline gives CDR1 SQVTM, CDR2 ANQGSEA. There are 15 residues in the CDR3. The V segment lost 6 bases and the J segment 5 bases; nucleotides outside the gene matches: 11. The CDR3 region has the DNA TGCAGCGTCACCACAGGGGGGATTGTAACCGGGGAGCTGTTTTTT. It encodes CSVTTGGIVTGELFF.

V and J are TRBV9 and TRBJ2-2, with D uncertain. The germline gives CDR1 SGDLS, CDR2 YYNGEE. The CDR3 totals 15 residues. V lost 4 bases to trimming and J lost 1 base, with 11 bases between them. The CDR3 DNA is TGTGCCAGCAGCCCACGTGTCAGGAACACCGGGGAGCTGTTTTTT. Its protein is CASSPRVRNTGELFF.

This clone was counted a single time. For the CDR3, the DNA is TGTGCTAGTGGTTTGGCCGCGGGCGATGGGCAGTTCTTC. This encodes CASGLAAGDGQFF. The rearrangement links TRBV12-5 to TRBJ2-1, with a tentative D call TRBD2 (5 bases). Germline V lookup: CDR1 LGHNT, CDR2 FRNRAP. Trimming took off 1 base at V and 12 bases at J, with 13 bases between the two ends. CDR3 length: 13 residues.

V is TRBV4-3 and J is TRBJ2-1, with TRBD2 matching 11 bases. CDR1 and CDR2 from the germline V gene are LGHNA and YSLEER. The V segment lost 6 bases and the J segment 2 bases; nucleotides outside the gene matches: 3. CDR3 size: 15 residues. The CDR3 reads CASSTSGSPYNEQFF. CDR3 sequence (DNA): TGCGCCAGCAGTACTAGCGGGAGCCCCTACAATGAGCAGTTCTTC.

The V call is TRBV27, the J call TRBJ2-7; 7 bases line up with TRBD1. This CDR3 is 16 amino acids long. In germline, CDR1 is MNHEY, CDR2 SMNVEV (reference sequence). The junction had 12 bases not matched to a gene; V was cut back by 5 bases and J by 2 bases. CDR3 in DNA: TGTGCCAGCAGTACCCCCTTCGGGGACAGACCCTACGAGCAGTACTTC. Translated: CASSTPFGDRPYEQYF.

The chain has TRBV4-1 and TRBJ2-3; possibly TRBD2 for D (6 bases). This CDR3 has 15 residues. Germline V CDR1 and CDR2: MGHRA, YSYEKL. Trimming stripped 1 base from V and 4 bases from J, with 12 bases between. The CDR3 nucleotides are TGCGCCAGCAGCCAAGGTCGGGGGATGGCAGATACGCAGTATTTT. This translates into CASSQGRGMADTQYF.

This chain joins TRBV19 and TRBJ1-4; no clear D. In germline, CDR1 is LNHDA, CDR2 SQIVND (reference sequence). The CDR3 runs to 15 residues. Between the trimmed V and J ends, which lost 1 base and 5 bases, there was a span of 11 bases. The CDR3, as DNA: TGTGCCAGTAGTATAGGCGGCAGACCGAATGAAAAACTGTTTTTT. Protein sequence: CASSIGGRPNEKLFF.

The chain recombines TRBV5-4 with TRBJ1-2; D uncertain. The CDR3 has 11 amino acids. Trimming cost V 3 bases and J 4 bases, with 4 bases left between them. From germline, CDR1 is SGHNT and CDR2 YYREEE (reference sequence). CDR3 in DNA: TGTGCCAGCAGCTCTTTCTATGGCTACACCTTC. Its translation: CASSSFYGYTF. Full variable domain (remainder filled in from reference TRBV5-4 and TRBJ1-2): ETGVTQSPTHLIKTRGQQVTLRCSSQSGHNTVSWYQQALGQGPQFIFQYYREEENGRGNFPPRFSGLQFPNYSSELNVNALELDDSALYLCASSSFYGYTFGSGTRLTVV.

V is TRBV7-9 and J is TRBJ1-2; TRBD1 matches at 9 bases. Germline assignment: CDR1 SEHNR and CDR2 FQNEAQ (reference sequence). V lost 4 bases, J lost 5 bases, and 5 bases stayed unmatched. This CDR3 has 14 residues. In DNA form, the CDR3 reads TGTGCCAGCAGCTCCGGGACAGGGACGTATGGCTACACCTTC. Its protein is CASSSGTGTYGYTF.